Described below is a single TCR beta chain sequence and its context. Its antigen is unidentified. Per the germline V gene, CDR1 is MNHEY and CDR2 is SVGEGT. After removal of 1 base from V and 4 bases from J, the junction contained 4 bases not matched to a gene. This CDR3 region has 15 residues. This sample was taken from a study of T-cell memory formation after mild COVID-19. MiXCR, run by TCRdb on the 5' RACE reads, gives a single entry per CDR3 protein. The table includes approximately 430,000 distinct CDR3 sequences, around 22% detected once. The study, taken as a whole, reports: Contracting CD4+ clones lay largely in CM and EM, with CD8+ ones residing in EMRA.

The receptor's source is an adult woman who had mild COVID-19 (a few samples of this study predate the infection). Cell type and time point are not known. The J gene is TRBJ2-3, the V gene TRBV6-2 or TRBV6-3; 8 nucleotides agree with TRBD2. Source material: PBMCs or a T cell subset sorted from them (not recorded which). The CDR3 DNA is TGTGCCAGCAGTTACTTAGCGGGAAGTGCAGATACGCAGTATTTT. Translating gives CASSYLAGSADTQYF.